This entry lists 29 T cell receptor beta chains sequenced from one sample in a study of shared clonotypes between healthy human individuals (dated by TCRdb to about 2020). Libraries were made using the immunoSEQ multiplex PCR assay. Here the immuneACCESS table is served through TCRdb, limited to in-frame sequences with V and J called. Missing clones are a known gap in these copies; in checked studies unresolved V genes cover under half, and the rest lacks a known reason. Counted in this sample were over 2 million clones; around 92% of them appeared once. The ten largest clones take up about 0.41% of the sample. Sample: naive CD4+ T cells from PBMCs. The meaning of the sample's cell subset or site label: CD45RA+ positively selected. The receptors originated from a man between 18 and 35 years old in good health. Some clones in this sample may be carry-over from other donors' samples.

This sequence joins TRBV28 and TRBJ1-2; the D is unclear. Trimming left V 4 bases short and J 4 bases short, with 4 bases between. Germline lookup yields CDR1 MDHEN and CDR2 SYDVKM. This CDR3 spans 11 amino acids. CDR3 region: CASSSAYGYTF. CDR3 DNA sequence: TGTGCCAGCAGTTCGGCCTATGGCTACACCTTC.

V usage is TRBV7-3 and J usage is TRBJ2-2; no clear D. This CDR3 comprises 14 residues. Germline V gives CDR1 SGHTA, CDR2 FQGTGA. V lost 1 base, J lost 1 base, and 4 bases lay in between. The CDR3 sequence: CASSLMKNTGELFF. As DNA, the CDR3 is TGTGCCAGCAGCTTAATGAAGAACACCGGGGAGCTGTTTTTT.

The table lists this clone with a count of one. The chain links TRBV7-8 to TRBJ2-1; 10 bases fit TRBD2. Germline values: CDR1 SGHVS, CDR2 FQNEAQ. V shed 1 base and J 7 bases; nucleotides not matched to a gene: 7. The CDR3 is 16 residues long. The CDR3 DNA is TGTGCCAGCAGCTTAGGGCTAGCGGGAGACCTGAATGAGCAGTTCTTC. Translation gives CASSLGLAGDLNEQFF.

Here the CDR3 reads CASSPSGISTDTQYF. The CDR3 DNA reads TGTGCCAGCAGCCCTAGCGGGATAAGCACAGATACGCAGTATTTT. The chain links TRBV2 to TRBJ2-3; 9 nucleotides agree with TRBD2. There are 15 residues in the CDR3. The germline CDR1 and CDR2 sequences are SNHLY and FYNNEI. V dropped 6 bases and J dropped 0; count of bases not matched to a gene: 4.

The chain joins TRBV6-1 to TRBJ1-1; D ambiguous. Germline V CDR1 and CDR2: MNHNS, SASEGT. The CDR3 has 13 residues. The V end lost 2 bases, the J end lost 4 bases, and 8 bases lay between the germline ends. CDR3 in DNA: TGTGCCAGCAGTGAAACGCGTCCCACTGAAGCTTTCTTT. Encoded protein: CASSETRPTEAFF.

The genes are TRBV19 and TRBJ2-7; 7 bases are shared with TRBD1. This CDR3 is built from 16 residues. Germline CDR1 reads LNHDA; CDR2 reads SQIVND (reference sequence). J gave up 3 bases and V 5 bases, and 13 bases lay outside the gene matches. The CDR3 here is CASSAAGTAFYYEQYF. The CDR3 region has the DNA TGTGCCAGTAGTGCCGCCGGGACAGCTTTTTACTACGAGCAGTACTTC.

This clone was observed once. Because the CDR3's place on the DNA is in doubt, the DNA is left out and the CDR3 is given as listed by TCRdb. This chain uses TRBV7-6 with TRBJ1-4. Germline CDR1 SGHVS, CDR2 FNYEAQ. The CDR3 adds up to 18 amino acids, both ends counted. CDR3 in amino acids: CASSFVSLGRAGVKNCFF.

V is TRBV6-6 and J is TRBJ1-3; D unclear. The CDR3 has 15 amino acids. V lost 0 bases and J lost 2, with 8 bases in between. CDR1 and CDR2 from the germline V gene are MNHNY and SVGAGI (reference sequence). The CDR3 loop is CASSYSSTTGNTIYF. CDR3 DNA: TGTGCCAGCAGTTACTCGTCAACCACTGGAAACACCATATATTTT.

About this clone: The same CDR3 is also encoded by other DNA sequences in this sample. This chain uses TRBV28 with TRBJ2-4, with a possible D match to TRBD1 (6 bases). V lost 6 bases to trimming and J lost 1 base, with 13 bases between them. Germline V CDR1 and CDR2: MDHEN, SYDVKM. CDR3 length: 15 residues. CDR3 DNA sequence: TGTGCCAGCAGCGGCCAGGGGATTGCCAAAAACATTCAGTACTTC. Amino acid sequence: CASSGQGIAKNIQYF.

The rearrangement uses TRBV9 and TRBJ2-2; a possible D gene is TRBD2 (6 bases). Trimming removed 0 bases from V and 2 bases from J, with 11 bases in between. The length of the CDR3 is 16 residues. Germline values: CDR1 SGDLS, CDR2 YYNGEE. CDR3 sequence: CASSVEEGLNTGELFF. DNA of the CDR3: TGTGCCAGCAGCGTAGAAGAGGGACTCAACACCGGGGAGCTGTTTTTT.

The rearrangement links TRBV11-1 to TRBJ1-5; D unresolved. Trimming left V 1 base short and J 3 bases short, with 4 bases between. Germline CDR1 and CDR2: SGHAT and FQDESV (reference sequence). The CDR3 consists of 13 residues. CDR3 sequence reads: CASSLGLNQPQHF. The CDR3 DNA sequence: TGTGCCAGCAGCTTAGGACTCAATCAGCCCCAGCATTTT. The entire variable domain, with the rest obtained from reference TRBV11-1 and TRBJ1-5, is as follows: EAEVAQSPRYKITEKSQAVAFWCDPISGHATLYWYRQILGQGPELLVQFQDESVVDDSQLPKDRFSAERLKGVDSTLKIQPAELGDSAMYLCASSLGLNQPQHFGDGTRLSIL.

J is TRBJ2-1 and V is TRBV7-9; maybe TRBD2 (5 bases). Looked up from germline, CDR1 is SEHNR and CDR2 is FQNEAQ (reference sequence). The germline V and J ends were trimmed by 2 bases and 7 bases, with 6 bases remaining between them. The CDR3 runs 12 residues. For the CDR3, the DNA is TGTGCCAGCAGCTTAATAGCGAATGAGCAGTTCTTC. This translates into CASSLIANEQFF. Supplemented by reference TRBV7-9 and TRBJ2-1, the full variable domain reads DTGVSQNPRHKITKRGQNVTFRCDPISEHNRLYWYRQTLGQGPEFLTYFQNEAQLEKSRLLSDRFSAERPKGSFSTLEIQRTEQGDSAMYLCASSLIANEQFFGPGTRLTVL.

The chain couples TRBV5-1 to TRBJ2-2; D remains ambiguous. Trimming left V 0 bases short and J 6 bases short, with 9 bases between. CDR3 length equals 14 residues. CDR1 is SGHRS, CDR2 YFSETQ, per germline. The CDR3 DNA follows: TGCGCCAGCAGCTTGGCCGGGCGGCCCGGGGAGCTGTTTTTT. It yields the protein CASSLAGRPGELFF. Supplemented by reference TRBV5-1 and TRBJ2-2, the full variable domain reads KAGVTQTPRYLIKTRGQQVTLSCSPISGHRSVSWYQQTPGQGLQFLFEYFSETQRNKGNFPGRFSGRQFSNSRSEMNVSTLELGDSALYLCASSLAGRPGELFFGEGSRLTVL.

The chain carries TRBV7-9 and TRBJ2-4, with D possibly being TRBD1 (6 bases). CDR1 is SEHNR and CDR2 is FQNEAQ in the germline V gene (reference sequence). The CDR3 loop spans 15 amino acids. The V end was cut by 3 bases, the J end by 1 base, with 10 bases between. Here the CDR3 DNA reads TGTGCCAGCAGCTTTCCAGGGGAGGCCAAAAACATTCAGTACTTC. Amino acid sequence: CASSFPGEAKNIQYF.

The chain joins TRBV2 to TRBJ1-2; tentative D call: TRBD1 (6 bases). V was pared by 4 bases and J by 4 bases, with 31 bases between. This CDR3 is 20 amino acids long. The germline CDR1 and CDR2 sequences are SNHLY and FYNNEI. CDR3 region: CASSAWVQRGRTKQGYGYTF. In DNA, the CDR3 is TGTGCCAGCAGTGCGTGGGTCCAGCGGGGACGTACAAAACAGGGCTATGGCTACACCTTC.

The chain carries TRBV15 and TRBJ2-1; 11 bases agree with TRBD2. The CDR3 loop spans 16 amino acids. The germline CDR1 and CDR2 sequences are LNHNV and YYDKDF (reference sequence). Trimming cost V 3 bases and J 4 bases; bases outside gene matches: 5. This chain's CDR3 is CATSRETSGEYNEQFF. CDR3 bases: TGTGCCACCAGCAGGGAGACTAGCGGGGAATACAATGAGCAGTTCTTC. The whole variable domain, filled in from reference TRBV15 and TRBJ2-1, reads DAMVIQNPRYQVTQFGKPVTLSCSQTLNHNVMYWYQQKSSQAPKLLFHYYDKDFNNEADTPDNFQSRRPNTSFCFLDIRSPGLGDTAMYLCATSRETSGEYNEQFFGPGTRLTVL.

The chain employs TRBV28 and TRBJ1-1, with TRBD1 as a possible D gene (5 bases). The V gene lost 4 bases and the J gene lost 1 base, with 19 bases spanning the gap. Germline values: CDR1 MDHEN, CDR2 SYDVKM. CDR3 length equals 17 residues. The CDR3 sequence is CASSSPGGGRRNTEAFF. DNA of the CDR3: TGTGCCAGCAGTTCCCCCGGCGGGGGACGAAGGAACACTGAAGCTTTCTTT.

The gene calls are TRBV20-1 and TRBJ1-2; D perhaps matches TRBD1 (6 bases). Trimming left V 7 bases short and J 6 bases short, with 12 bases between. The V gene's germline CDR1 is DFQATT and CDR2 SNEGSKA (reference sequence). This CDR3 is 11 amino acids long. Here the CDR3 DNA reads TGCAGTGGTCGGGGGGCGGATGGCTACACCTTC. As protein: CSGRGADGYTF.

This clone was seen just once. This chain links TRBV30 with TRBJ1-4; 7 bases are a match to TRBD1. Trimming at V came to 2 bases and at J to 7 bases, leaving 4 bases not matched to a gene. This CDR3 has 13 residues. Per the germline V gene, CDR1 is GTSNPN and CDR2 is SVGIG (reference sequence). The DNA of the CDR3 is TGTGCCTGGAGTAGACAGGGAATTGAAAAACTGTTTTTT. Its translation is CAWSRQGIEKLFF.

This chain connects TRBV28 to TRBJ1-2; D ambiguous. The CDR3 length is 16 residues. The germline V gene encodes CDR1 MDHEN and CDR2 SYDVKM. V lost 5 bases and J 5 bases, leaving 21 bases between the germline ends. The CDR3 sequence is CASSPHLNHRLYGYTF. The CDR3 nucleotides are TGTGCCAGCAGTCCTCACCTTAATCATCGGTTGTATGGCTACACCTTC.

The V and J genes are TRBV4-3 and TRBJ2-7; 9 bases line up with TRBD2. The germline V gene has CDR1 LGHNA and CDR2 YSLEER. V trimming: 2 bases; J trimming: 3 bases; junction bases outside the gene matches: 5. This CDR3 is built from 15 residues. The DNA of the CDR3 is TGCGCCAGCAGCCAATTGCCAGCGGGGGGCTACGAGCAGTACTTC. As protein: CASSQLPAGGYEQYF.

The rearrangement uses TRBV27 and TRBJ2-5, with 7 bases that match TRBD2. The J segment lost 3 bases and the V segment lost 0 bases, leaving 4 bases of the junction unmatched. CDR3 length equals 15 residues. The germline gives CDR1 MNHEY, CDR2 SMNVEV (reference sequence). The CDR3, as DNA: TGTGCCAGCAGTTTATCGCGTGGGAGGGAAGAGACCCAGTACTTC. Translation: CASSLSRGREETQYF.

V usage is TRBV4-3 and J usage is TRBJ1-1; the D is unclear. V lost 4 bases to trimming and J lost 3 bases, with 15 bases between them. Germline CDR1 and CDR2: LGHNA and YSLEER. This CDR3 is built from 15 residues. The CDR3 spells CASSRHRVGDTEAFF. The CDR3 nucleotides read TGCGCCAGCAGCCGCCACCGAGTGGGTGACACTGAAGCTTTCTTT.

V usage is TRBV15 and J usage is TRBJ2-1; TRBD2 matches 9 bases. The J segment lost 10 bases and the V segment lost 1 base, leaving 8 bases of the junction unmatched. The CDR3 contains 15 residues. Germline lookup yields CDR1 LNHNV and CDR2 YYDKDF (reference sequence). This chain's CDR3 is CATSRVSGRRGEQFF. The CDR3 DNA sequence: TGTGCCACCAGCAGAGTTAGCGGGAGAAGAGGGGAGCAGTTCTTC. The whole variable domain, filled in from reference TRBV15 and TRBJ2-1, reads DAMVIQNPRYQVTQFGKPVTLSCSQTLNHNVMYWYQQKSSQAPKLLFHYYDKDFNNEADTPDNFQSRRPNTSFCFLDIRSPGLGDTAMYLCATSRVSGRRGEQFFGPGTRLTVL.

The chain carries TRBV19 and TRBJ2-3; 9 bases align to TRBD2. Trimming removed 5 bases from V and 1 base from J; junction bases left unmatched: 4. The CDR3 covers 15 residues. Germline V gene sequence: CDR1 LNHDA, CDR2 SQIVND (reference sequence). The CDR3 DNA follows: TGTGCCAGTAGTCTCTCTAGCGGGGGCACAGATACGCAGTATTTT. Its protein product is CASSLSSGGTDTQYF. Based on the CDR3 plus reference TRBV19 and TRBJ2-3, the full variable domain is DGGITQSPKYLFRKEGQNVTLSCEQNLNHDAMYWYRQDPGQGLRLIYYSQIVNDFQKGDIAEGYSVSREKKESFPLTVTSAQKNPTAFYLCASSLSSGGTDTQYFGPGTRLTVL.

This chain links TRBV5-1 with TRBJ2-1; weak D call: TRBD2 (6 bases). The CDR3 is 13 amino acids. V was trimmed by 3 bases and J by 8 bases, leaving 12 bases between them. Germline-derived CDR1 and CDR2 are SGHRS and YFSETQ. The CDR3 DNA reads TGCGCCAGCAGCTCCGGGAGTTGGGATGAGCAGTTCTTC. Its translation is CASSSGSWDEQFF.

The gene calls are TRBV7-7 and TRBJ2-5, with no clear D. The V and J ends lost 3 bases and 5 bases respectively, with 16 bases between them. From germline, CDR1 is SSHAT and CDR2 FNYEAQ (reference sequence). CDR3 size: 15 residues. CDR3 DNA sequence: TGTGCCAGCAGCTTGCGAGAATCGGGTTTTGAGACCCAGTACTTC. Its translation: CASSLRESGFETQYF.

This clone has a single count. V usage is TRBV18 and J usage is TRBJ1-4; D remains unclear. The CDR3 totals 13 residues. The germline V and J ends were trimmed by 2 bases and 6 bases, with 7 bases remaining between them. Per germline, CDR1 KGHSH and CDR2 LQKENI. In DNA form, the CDR3 reads TGTGCCAGCTCACCAGGGTTATATGAAAAACTGTTTTTT. It yields the protein CASSPGLYEKLFF.

This clone appeared a single time. V gene TRBV27 combines with J gene TRBJ1-1; the match to TRBD1 covers 8 bases. This CDR3 is 17 amino acids long. From germline, CDR1 is MNHEY and CDR2 SMNVEV (reference sequence). The trim removed 4 bases at V and 0 bases at J, leaving 10 bases unmatched. The CDR3 here is CASSSLGQGRMNTEAFF. The CDR3 DNA reads TGTGCCAGCAGTTCCCTCGGACAGGGAAGGATGAACACTGAAGCTTTCTTT.